This TCR beta chain derives from a study of cytomegalovirus exposure and HLA in healthy donors. PCR involved 60 Vbeta and 13 Jbeta primers. Assay used: immunoSEQ multiplex PCR; TCRdb lists only in-frame clones, some missing. The profile shows around 110,000 clones, roughly 68% of them singletons. The V gene's germline CDR1 is SGHVS and CDR2 FQNEAQ. Trimming at V came to 5 bases and at J to 3 bases, leaving 10 bases not matched to a gene. This CDR3 has 16 amino acids. The chain links TRBV7-8 to TRBJ2-1, with 7 bases lining up with TRBD2. This clonotype was obtained from a woman under 40 in good health and CMV-seronegative. Sequencing input: PBMCs. This CDR3 is CASSPTGLRDYNEQFF. The CDR3 nucleotides are TGTGCCAGCAGCCCTACGGGACTAAGGGACTACAATGAGCAGTTCTTC.